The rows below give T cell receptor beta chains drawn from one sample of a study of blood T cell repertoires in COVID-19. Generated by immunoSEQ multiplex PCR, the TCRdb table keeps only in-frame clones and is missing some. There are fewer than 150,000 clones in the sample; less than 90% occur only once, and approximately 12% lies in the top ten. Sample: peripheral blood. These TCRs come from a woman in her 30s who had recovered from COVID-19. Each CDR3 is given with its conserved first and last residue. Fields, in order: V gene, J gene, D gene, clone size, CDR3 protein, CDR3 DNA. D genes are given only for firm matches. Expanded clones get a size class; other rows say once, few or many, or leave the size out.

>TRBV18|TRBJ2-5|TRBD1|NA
CASSPEGGAFQYF
TGTGCCAGCTCACCAGAAGGGGGCGCCTTCCAGTACTTC
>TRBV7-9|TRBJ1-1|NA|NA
CASSMTGLEAFF
TGTGCCAGCAGCATGACAGGTCTTGAAGCTTTCTTT
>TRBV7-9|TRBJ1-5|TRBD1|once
CASSFGQGAKGQPQHF
TGTGCCAGCAGCTTCGGACAGGGGGCGAAGGGTCAGCCCCAGCATTTT
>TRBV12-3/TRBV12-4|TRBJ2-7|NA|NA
CASSLGGSEQYF
TGTGCCAGCAGTTTGGGGGGATCCGAGCAGTACTTC
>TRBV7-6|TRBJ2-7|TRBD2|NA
CASSLVASGRNSYEQYF
TGTGCCAGCAGCTTAGTGGCTAGCGGGAGGAACTCCTACGAGCAGTACTTC
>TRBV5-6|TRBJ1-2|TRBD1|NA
CASSQETGAHTGGYTF
TGTGCCAGCAGCCAAGAGACAGGGGCTCACACTGGTGGCTACACCTTC
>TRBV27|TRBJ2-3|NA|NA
CASSLGKDPTDTQYF
TGTGCCAGCAGTTTGGGCAAAGACCCCACAGATACGCAGTATTTT
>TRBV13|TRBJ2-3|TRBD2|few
CASSLLAGAPDTQYF
TGTGCCAGCAGCTTGTTAGCGGGAGCGCCAGATACGCAGTATTTT
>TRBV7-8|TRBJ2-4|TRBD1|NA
CASSLGTGAPKNIQYF
TGTGCCAGCAGCTTAGGGACAGGGGCGCCCAAAAACATTCAGTACTTC
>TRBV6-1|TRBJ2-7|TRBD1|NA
CASSDRTGWGEQYF
TGTGCCAGCAGTGATAGGACAGGGTGGGGCGAGCAGTACTTC
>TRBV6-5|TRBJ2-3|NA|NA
CASSREDTQYF
TGTGCCAGCAGCCGAGAAGATACGCAGTATTTT
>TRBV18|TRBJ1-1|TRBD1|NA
CASSRQGVEAFF
TGTGCCAGCTCGCGACAGGGTGTTGAAGCTTTCTTT
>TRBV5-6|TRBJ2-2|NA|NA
CASSRQSLTGELFF
TGTGCCAGCAGCCGTCAGTCCCTCACCGGGGAGCTGTTTTTT
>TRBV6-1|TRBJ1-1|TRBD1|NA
CASSEIGGSGTEAFF
TGTGCCAGCAGTGAAATAGGGGGCAGCGGCACTGAAGCTTTCTTT
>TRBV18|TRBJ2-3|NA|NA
CASSLTGTSGSSPQYF
TGTGCCAGCTCACTTACCGGGACTTCCGGCTCGAGTCCGCAGTATTTT
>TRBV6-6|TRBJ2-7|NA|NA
CASSYSTTGNTYEQYF
TGTGCCAGCAGTTACTCAACGACAGGTAATACCTACGAGCAGTACTTC
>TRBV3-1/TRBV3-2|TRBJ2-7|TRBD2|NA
CASSQGGGFYEQYF
TGTGCCAGCAGCCAAGGGGGAGGGTTCTACGAGCAGTACTTC
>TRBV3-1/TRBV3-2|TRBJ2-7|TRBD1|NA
CASSPDRVPYEQYF
TGTGCCAGCAGCCCTGACAGGGTGCCCTACGAGCAGTACTTC
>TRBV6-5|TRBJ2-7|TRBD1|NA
CASSYPGGREQYF
TGTGCCAGCAGTTACCCAGGGGGCCGCGAGCAGTACTTC
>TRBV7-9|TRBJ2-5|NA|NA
CASSLVGGQETQYF
TGTGCCAGCAGCTTAGTAGGCGGGCAAGAGACCCAGTACTTC
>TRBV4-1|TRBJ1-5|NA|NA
CASSQESSHQPQHF
TGCGCCAGCAGCCAAGAGTCCAGTCATCAGCCCCAGCATTTT
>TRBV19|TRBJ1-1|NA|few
CASSIRRRENTEAFF
TGTGCCAGTAGTATAAGGAGGAGGGAAAACACTGAAGCTTTCTTT
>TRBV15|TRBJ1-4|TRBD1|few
CATSRVMTLDRGREKLFF
TGTGCCACCAGCAGAGTGATGACCCTGGACAGGGGGAGGGAAAAACTGTTTTTT
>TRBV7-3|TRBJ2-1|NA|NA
CASSSDISQGGSEIF
TGTGCCAGCAGCTCCGACATAAGTCAGGGGGGAAGTGAGATCTTC
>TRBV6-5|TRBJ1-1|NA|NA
CACTSPRENTEAFF
TGTGCCTGTACAAGCCCTCGGGAGAACACTGAAGCTTTCTTT
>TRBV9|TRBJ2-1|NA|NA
CASSPRTGGGNEQFF
TGTGCCAGCAGCCCAAGGACCGGAGGAGGCAATGAGCAGTTCTTC
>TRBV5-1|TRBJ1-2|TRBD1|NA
CASSPRGGQGDYGYTF
TGCGCCAGCAGCCCCCGGGGGGGGCAGGGGGACTATGGCTACACCTTC
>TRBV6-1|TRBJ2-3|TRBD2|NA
CASREAGGTDTQYF
TGTGCCAGCAGAGAAGCGGGGGGAACAGATACGCAGTATTTT
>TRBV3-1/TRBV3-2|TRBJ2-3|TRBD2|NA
CASSQVLAGERRDTQYF
TGTGCCAGCAGCCAAGTCCTAGCGGGAGAGAGGAGGGATACGCAGTATTTT
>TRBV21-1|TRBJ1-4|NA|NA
CARSSPDGDSTNEKLFF
TGTGCCAGGTCGAGTCCCGACGGGGACTCAACTAATGAAAAACTGTTTTTT
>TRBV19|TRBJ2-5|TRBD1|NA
CASSVSAGTGQETQYF
TGTGCCAGTAGCGTCTCTGCCGGGACAGGACAAGAGACCCAGTACTTC
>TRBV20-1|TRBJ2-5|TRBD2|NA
CSAGGGSGRMGQQETQYF
TGCAGTGCTGGTGGGGGAAGCGGGAGGATGGGGCAACAAGAGACCCAGTACTTC
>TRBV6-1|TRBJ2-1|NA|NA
CASSDVGREGDEQFF
TGTGCCAGCAGTGATGTCGGCAGGGAAGGGGATGAGCAGTTCTTC
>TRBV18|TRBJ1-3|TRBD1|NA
CASQTGATGNTIYF
TGTGCCAGCCAGACAGGGGCGACTGGAAACACCATATATTTT
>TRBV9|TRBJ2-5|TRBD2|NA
CASSVDGGGALETQYF
TGTGCCAGCAGCGTAGACGGCGGGGGGGCCTTAGAGACCCAGTACTTC
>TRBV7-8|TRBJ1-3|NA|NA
CASSVVAGSGNTIYF
TGTGCCAGCAGCGTGGTAGCGGGTTCTGGAAACACCATATATTTT
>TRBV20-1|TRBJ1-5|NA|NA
CSASIPNQPQHF
TGCAGTGCTAGTATCCCAAATCAGCCCCAGCATTTT
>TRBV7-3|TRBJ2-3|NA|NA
CASSFRGSGDTQYF
TGTGCCAGCAGCTTTAGGGGGAGTGGAGATACGCAGTATTTT
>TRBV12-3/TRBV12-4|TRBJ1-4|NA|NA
CASRPDSYEKLFF
TGTGCCAGCAGACCCGACTCGTATGAAAAACTGTTTTTT
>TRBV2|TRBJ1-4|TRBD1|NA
CASSEPGQGRNEKLFF
TGTGCCAGCAGTGAACCTGGACAGGGGCGAAATGAAAAACTGTTTTTT
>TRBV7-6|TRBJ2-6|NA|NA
CASSLVFGGSSGANVLTF
TGTGCCAGCAGCTTAGTCTTTGGCGGAAGCTCTGGGGCCAACGTCCTGACTTTC